Each of the 2 T cell receptor beta chains below was sequenced from the same sample in a study of blood T cell repertoires in COVID-19. Assay used: immunoSEQ multiplex PCR; TCRdb lists only in-frame clones, some missing. Found here are 75,000 to 100,000 clones, 70% to 90% of them singletons; the top ten hold 15% to 20%. Sequencing used peripheral blood. These receptors were taken from a human donor in a cohort sampled during active COVID-19.

The chain carries TRBV6-5 and TRBJ2-1, with D tentatively TRBD1 (6 bases). This CDR3 contains 16 residues. Germline V CDR1 and CDR2: MNHEY, SVGAGI. V shed 4 bases and J shed 0 bases, with 13 bases lying between them. The chain's CDR3 is CASSSRGGSSYNEQFF. CDR3 nucleotides: TGTGCCAGCAGTTCAAGAGGGGGAAGCTCCTACAATGAGCAGTTCTTC.

V and J are TRBV27 and TRBJ1-1, with TRBD1 as a possible D gene (6 bases). CDR1 and CDR2 from the germline V gene are MNHEY and SMNVEV (reference sequence). The CDR3 totals 16 residues. V was shortened by 6 bases and J by 3 bases, with 20 bases between the two germline ends. CDR3 in amino acids: CASSQTGGWWDTEAFF. DNA of the CDR3: TGTGCCAGCAGCCAAACGGGGGGCTGGTGGGACACTGAAGCTTTCTTT.